These T cell receptor beta chains were read from a single sample in a study of radiotherapy plus CTLA-4 blockade in lung cancer. The method was immunoSEQ multiplex PCR; TCRdb's version includes in-frame clones alone and lacks a portion of them. The sample includes about 80,000 clones, around 84% of them seen just once. The sequencing used peripheral blood, collected from a patient treated with radiotherapy plus ipilimumab. These receptors all stem from a human donor with non-small cell lung cancer who had stable disease on radiotherapy plus ipilimumab. The CDR3 runs from the conserved cysteine through the conserved F or W. D genes are given only for firm matches. Rows give clone size only sometimes, using once, few, many, or a class for an expanded clone.

V	J	D	size	DNA	CDR3
TRBV9	TRBJ2-1	-	-	TGTGCCAGCAGCGTGCTGGAGGGGAGGTCCAACCCGCAGTTCTTC	CASSVLEGRSNPQFF
TRBV29-1	TRBJ2-2	-	-	TGCAGCGCTAATGGGGGGACCGGGGAGCTGTTTTTT	CSANGGTGELFF
TRBV2	TRBJ2-7	TRBD1	-	TGTGCCAGCAGTGGAGTCGGACAGGCTTCCTACGAGCAGTACTTC	CASSGVGQASYEQYF
TRBV4-2	TRBJ2-1	-	-	TGTGCCAGCAGCCAAGGCGATGACTCCCCACTGTTCTTC	CASSQGDDSPLFF
TRBV7-2	TRBJ1-4	-	-	TGTGCCAGCAGCTTAAATTCGCCAGGGCGAAATGAAAAACTGTTTTTT	CASSLNSPGRNEKLFF
TRBV5-1	TRBJ2-7	-	-	TGCGCCAGCAGCTTGGAGTTGGGCGGATACGAGCAGTACTTC	CASSLELGGYEQYF
TRBV6-1	TRBJ2-3	TRBD1	-	TGTGCCAGCAGTTCGACAGGGTTGGGAGATACGCAGTATTTT	CASSSTGLGDTQYF
TRBV29-1	TRBJ2-3	-	-	TGCAGCGTTGGAGCACTCTTCGGCCCAGATACGCAGTATTTT	CSVGALFGPDTQYF
TRBV7-9	TRBJ2-1	-	-	TGTGCCAGCAGCTTAGGTACAGCCTACAATGAGCAGTTCTTC	CASSLGTAYNEQFF
TRBV6-4	TRBJ2-2	-	few	TGTGCCAGCAGTGACGGCAGGGACACCGGGGAGCTGTTTTTT	CASSDGRDTGELFF
TRBV7-9	TRBJ1-1	-	-	TGTGCCAGCAGCTTAGTCAGGAGAGGAACTGAAGCTTTCTTT	CASSLVRRGTEAFF
TRBV5-6	TRBJ2-1	TRBD2	-	TGTGCCAGCAGCTTGGGAGGCGCGGGAGCTGCCTCACGGCAGTTCTTC	CASSLGGAGAASRQFF
TRBV6-6	TRBJ2-1	-	-	TGTGCCAGCAGTTACTCAACAGCGACCAATGAGCAGTTCTTC	CASSYSTATNEQFF
TRBV5-1	TRBJ1-5	-	-	TGCGCCAGCAGCTGGGGCTCTGATCAGCCCCAGCATTTT	CASSWGSDQPQHF
TRBV28	TRBJ2-7	TRBD2	-	TGTGCCAGCAGTCCCCCCGCAGGCGGGGGGGTATTGTACGAGCAGTACTTC	CASSPPAGGGVLYEQYF
TRBV10-2	TRBJ2-7	-	-	TGCGCCAGCAGTGACCCGGGTTTGACAGGTTTCCAGGCCTACGAGCAGTACTTC	CASSDPGLTGFQAYEQYF
TRBV30	TRBJ1-2	TRBD1	-	TGTGCCTGGAGTGTAGACAGGGGCTATGGCTACACCTTC	CAWSVDRGYGYTF
TRBV30	TRBJ1-2	TRBD1	-	TGTGCCTCAATTCCGGGACAGGGACGTGGCTACACCTTC	CASIPGQGRGYTF
TRBV5-4	TRBJ1-1	-	-	TGTGCCAGCAGCGGCCGCACCGGGACTGGGAACACTGAAGCTTTCTTT	CASSGRTGTGNTEAFF
TRBV5-1	TRBJ1-4	-	-	TGCGCCAGCAGCGTGACAGGACCTAATGAAAAACTGTTTTTT	CASSVTGPNEKLFF
TRBV5-6	TRBJ1-5	-	-	TGTGCCTCCAGCGGAGGGACCGCTCGACCCCAGCATTTT	CASSGGTARPQHF
TRBV18	TRBJ2-2	-	-	TGTGCCAGCTCACCATTAGGACAGCTCACCGGGGAGCTGTTTTTT	CASSPLGQLTGELFF
TRBV14	TRBJ2-7	TRBD2	-	TGTGCCAGCAGCCAAGGGCCAGCGGGGGCAATCTACGAGCAGTACTTC	CASSQGPAGAIYEQYF
TRBV15	TRBJ2-1	-	-	TGTGCCACCAGCAGAGGGGGTCTTGAGCAGTTCTTC	CATSRGGLEQFF
TRBV21-1	TRBJ2-7	-	-	TGTGCCAGCAGCAACCTTAGGGACCCCTACGAGCAGTACTTC	CASSNLRDPYEQYF
TRBV29-1	TRBJ1-2	TRBD1	-	TGCAGCGTAGACAGGGGGCAGGACTATGGCTACACCTTC	CSVDRGQDYGYTF
TRBV21-1	TRBJ1-6	-	-	TGTGCCAGCATTGCAGGGCGTTGGGGGCCCCTCCACTTT	CASIAGRWGPLHF
TRBV6-4	TRBJ2-5	-	-	TGTGCCAGCAGTGACCCAGAGCAATTTCTGACGGTTAAAGAGACCCAGTACTTC	CASSDPEQFLTVKETQYF
TRBV5-1	TRBJ2-2	-	-	TGCGCCAGCGGCCGACAGAACACCGGGGAGCTGTTTTTT	CASGRQNTGELFF
TRBV6-8	TRBJ1-2	-	once	TGTGCCAGCGCCGACTTGGGGGCCCCCTTC	CASADLGAPF
TRBV18	TRBJ2-1	-	-	TGTGCCAGCTCACCTCCCGGGACCTACAATGAGCAGTTCTTC	CASSPPGTYNEQFF
TRBV27	TRBJ2-1	TRBD1	-	TGTGCCAGCAGTTGGAGACAGGGCCGTCTCCGGGCCACCAATGAGCAGTTCTTC	CASSWRQGRLRATNEQFF
TRBV5-5	TRBJ1-3	-	-	TGTGCCAGCAGCTTGGGTACAGAAAGAAACACCATATATTTT	CASSLGTERNTIYF
TRBV20-1	TRBJ1-1	-	-	TGCAGTGCTAGGGGTCGGAACTTT	CSARGRNF
TRBV2	TRBJ2-7	TRBD1	-	TGTGCCACCTGCATGGGACAGAGTACCTACGAGCAGTACTTC	CATCMGQSTYEQYF
TRBV19	TRBJ2-2	TRBD2	once	TGTGCCAGTAGTAAAACCACGGGACTAGCGGGGTTAAACACCGGGGAGCTGTTTTTT	CASSKTTGLAGLNTGELFF
TRBV28	TRBJ1-5	TRBD1	once	TGTGCCAGCAGGGGAGGACAGGGAAGGAGCAATCAGCCCCAGCATTTT	CASRGGQGRSNQPQHF
TRBV7-9	TRBJ2-5	TRBD2	-	TGTGCCAGCAGCTTAGAGGGGCTAGCGGGACGTGAGACCCAGTACTTC	CASSLEGLAGRETQYF
TRBV5-4	TRBJ2-2	-	-	TGTGCCAGCAGCTTGGCTCTAGCGTCGAACACCGGGGAGCTGTTTTTT	CASSLALASNTGELFF
TRBV7-2	TRBJ2-3	-	few	TGTGCCAGCAGCTCAGACGGGAGTGGAGATACGCAGTATTTT	CASSSDGSGDTQYF
TRBV30	TRBJ2-5	-	-	TGTGCCTGGAGGAGGCAGGAGACCCAGTACTTC	CAWRRQETQYF
TRBV7-9	TRBJ2-1	TRBD2	once	TGTGCCAGCAGCTTAGCGACTAGCGGGAGGGCCAATGAGCAGTTCTTC	CASSLATSGRANEQFF
TRBV27	TRBJ2-3	TRBD1	-	TGTGCCAGCAGGTCCGGGACAGGACGAATAGATACGCAGTATTTT	CASRSGTGRIDTQYF
TRBV11-2	TRBJ1-1	TRBD1	-	TGTGCCAGCAGCCGGGACAGGGAGAGGGCTTTCTTT	CASSRDRERAFF
TRBV29-1	TRBJ2-6	TRBD1	few	TGCAGCGTTTCGACAGGGGGCTCTGGGGCCAACGTCCTGACTTTC	CSVSTGGSGANVLTF
TRBV12-5	TRBJ1-2	TRBD1	-	TGTGCTAGCTCATCCGAAAACAGGGGTGGCTACACCTTC	CASSSENRGGYTF
TRBV7-2	TRBJ2-3	TRBD1	-	TGTGCCAGCAGCTTAGCGGGACAGGGGATAAGGGCAGATACGCAGTATTTT	CASSLAGQGIRADTQYF
TRBV28	TRBJ2-1	-	-	TGTGCCAGCGAATCGAGCGGTTACTACAATGAGCAGTTCTTC	CASESSGYYNEQFF
TRBV7-3	TRBJ2-2	-	-	TGTGCCAGCAGCTTAGGCTCCCTAAGAACCGGGGAGCTGTTTTTT	CASSLGSLRTGELFF
TRBV2	TRBJ2-7	-	-	TGTGCCAGCAGTGAATTCCACGAGCAGTACTTC	CASSEFHEQYF
TRBV11-2	TRBJ2-7	TRBD1	-	TGTGCCAGCAGCTTGACCGGGACAGGGCCCTACGAGCAGTACTTC	CASSLTGTGPYEQYF
TRBV15	TRBJ2-3	-	-	TGTGCCACCAGCAGAGATATGGCGACAGATACGCAGTATTTT	CATSRDMATDTQYF
TRBV7-3	TRBJ2-3	-	-	TGTGCCAGCAGCTTAACGGGGGGCACAGATACGCAGTATTTT	CASSLTGGTDTQYF
TRBV5-4	TRBJ2-1	-	-	TGTGCCATCCTTCAAGTGGGCAATGAGCAGTTCTTC	CAILQVGNEQFF
TRBV7-3	TRBJ2-1	TRBD1	-	TGTGCCAGCAGCACCCAGACAGGGGGTGAGCAGTTCTTC	CASSTQTGGEQFF
TRBV6-6	TRBJ1-6	-	-	TGTGCCAGCAGCCCCCCTGAAGCATCACCCCTCCACTTT	CASSPPEASPLHF